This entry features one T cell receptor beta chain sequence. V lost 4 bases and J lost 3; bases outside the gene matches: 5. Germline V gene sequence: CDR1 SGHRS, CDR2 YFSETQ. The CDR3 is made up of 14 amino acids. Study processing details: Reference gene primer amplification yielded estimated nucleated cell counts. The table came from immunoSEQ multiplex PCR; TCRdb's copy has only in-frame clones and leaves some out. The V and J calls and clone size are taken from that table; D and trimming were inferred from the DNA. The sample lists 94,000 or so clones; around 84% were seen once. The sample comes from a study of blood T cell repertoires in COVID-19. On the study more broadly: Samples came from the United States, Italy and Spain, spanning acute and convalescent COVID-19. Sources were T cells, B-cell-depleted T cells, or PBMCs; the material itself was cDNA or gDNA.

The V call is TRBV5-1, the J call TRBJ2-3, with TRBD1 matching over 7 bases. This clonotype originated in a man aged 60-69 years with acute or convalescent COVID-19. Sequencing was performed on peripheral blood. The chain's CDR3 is CASSQGQRTDTQYF. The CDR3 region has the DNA TGCGCCAGCAGCCAGGGACAGCGGACAGATACGCAGTATTTT.